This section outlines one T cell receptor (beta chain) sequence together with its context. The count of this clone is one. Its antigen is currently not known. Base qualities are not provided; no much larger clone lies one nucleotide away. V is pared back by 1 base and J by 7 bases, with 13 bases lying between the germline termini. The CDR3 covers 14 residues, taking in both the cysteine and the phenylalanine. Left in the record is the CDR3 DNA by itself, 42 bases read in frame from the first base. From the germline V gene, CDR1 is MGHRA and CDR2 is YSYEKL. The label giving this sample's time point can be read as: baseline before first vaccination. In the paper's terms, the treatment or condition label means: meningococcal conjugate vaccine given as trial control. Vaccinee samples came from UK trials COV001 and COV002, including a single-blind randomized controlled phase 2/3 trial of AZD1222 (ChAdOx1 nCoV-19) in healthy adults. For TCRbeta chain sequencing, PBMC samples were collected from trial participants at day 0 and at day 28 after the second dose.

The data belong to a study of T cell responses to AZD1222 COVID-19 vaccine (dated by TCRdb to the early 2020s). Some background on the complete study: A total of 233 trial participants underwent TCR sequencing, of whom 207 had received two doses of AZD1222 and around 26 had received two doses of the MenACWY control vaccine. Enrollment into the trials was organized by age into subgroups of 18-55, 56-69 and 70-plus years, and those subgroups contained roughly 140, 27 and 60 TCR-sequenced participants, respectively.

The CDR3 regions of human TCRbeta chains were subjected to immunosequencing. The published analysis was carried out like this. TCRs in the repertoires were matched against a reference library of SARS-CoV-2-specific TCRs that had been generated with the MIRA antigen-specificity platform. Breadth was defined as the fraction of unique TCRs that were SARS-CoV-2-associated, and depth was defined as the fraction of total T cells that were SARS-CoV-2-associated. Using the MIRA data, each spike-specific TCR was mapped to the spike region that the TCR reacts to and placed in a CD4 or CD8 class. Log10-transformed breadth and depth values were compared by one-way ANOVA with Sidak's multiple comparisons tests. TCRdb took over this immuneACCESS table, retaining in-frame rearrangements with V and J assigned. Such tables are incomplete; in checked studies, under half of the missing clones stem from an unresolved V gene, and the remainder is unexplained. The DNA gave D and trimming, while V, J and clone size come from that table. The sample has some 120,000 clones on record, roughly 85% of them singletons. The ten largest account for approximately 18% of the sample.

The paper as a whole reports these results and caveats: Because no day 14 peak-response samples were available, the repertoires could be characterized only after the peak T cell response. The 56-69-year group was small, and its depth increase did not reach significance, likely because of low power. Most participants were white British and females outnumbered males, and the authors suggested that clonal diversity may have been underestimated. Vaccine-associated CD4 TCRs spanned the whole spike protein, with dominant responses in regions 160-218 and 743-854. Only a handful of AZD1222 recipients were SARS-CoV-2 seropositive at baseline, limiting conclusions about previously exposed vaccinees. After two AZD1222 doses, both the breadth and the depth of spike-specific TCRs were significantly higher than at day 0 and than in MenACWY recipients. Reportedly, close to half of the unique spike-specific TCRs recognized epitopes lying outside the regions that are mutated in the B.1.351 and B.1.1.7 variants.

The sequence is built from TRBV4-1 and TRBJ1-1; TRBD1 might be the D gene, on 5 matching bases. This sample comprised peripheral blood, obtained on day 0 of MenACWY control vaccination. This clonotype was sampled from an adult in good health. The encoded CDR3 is CASSQGPGVIEAFF. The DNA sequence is TGCGCCAGCAGCCAAGGCCCGGGGGTCATTGAAGCTTTCTTT.